This TCR beta chain was retrieved from a study of T cells after yellow fever vaccination. General observations from the study: By day 5 rather than day 15, the secondary response had peaked, though it was weaker.

MiXCR was run by TCRdb on the 5' RACE reads, yielding one entry per CDR3 protein. Among 170,000 or so distinct CDR3 sequences, 5.5% to 8% were seen once, and the ten largest hold less than 3.5%. Regarding this clonotype: Its antigen remains unidentified.

V gave up 5 bases and J gave up 0 bases; unmatched junction bases: 9. The CDR3 is made up of 19 amino acids. In germline, CDR1 is SGHAT, CDR2 FQDESV (reference sequence). The rearrangement uses TRBV11-1 and TRBJ2-2; 13 positions agree with TRBD2. The sample in question was CD4+ T cells sorted from PBMCs, obtained on the day of the first yellow fever vaccination. The origin of this receptor is a man younger than 30 who received the YFV17D yellow fever vaccine. The CDR3 spells CASSVPGLAGYANTGELFF. DNA for the CDR3: TGTGCCAGCAGCGTTCCGGGACTAGCGGGGTACGCGAACACCGGGGAGCTGTTTTTT.